One and the same sample provided the 11 T cell receptor beta chains below, sequenced in a study of sequential checkpoint blockade in melanoma. Treatment reported: randomized to nivolumab then ipilimumab (arm A) or the reverse (arm B). Sequencing was performed with immunoSEQ multiplex PCR; in TCRdb, only in-frame clones are kept and a portion is missing. The data hold about 4,000 clones, with approximately 25% observed a single time. The sequenced sample was tumor tissue (inferred from file names), obtained from a patient given nivolumab and ipilimumab in sequence. Source of these receptors: a human donor with melanoma.

This clone has only a few counts. This CDR3 reads CASSYDLTDTQYF. In DNA form, the CDR3 reads TGTGCCAGCAGTTACGACCTCACAGATACGCAGTATTTT. J is TRBJ2-3 and V is TRBV6-8, with D hard to call. Germline-derived CDR1 and CDR2 are MNHGY and SAAAGT. V gave up 2 bases and J gave up 2 bases, with 5 bases separating them. CDR3 length: 13 amino acids.

This clone was picked up a small number of times. The chain couples TRBV28 to TRBJ1-3; no definite D call. This CDR3 has 15 residues. V dropped 1 base and J dropped 0 bases, with 7 bases sitting between them. Looked up from germline, CDR1 is MDHEN and CDR2 is SYDVKM. CDR3: CASSLSWSSGNTIYF. The DNA of the CDR3 is TGTGCCAGCAGTTTATCCTGGAGCTCTGGAAACACCATATATTTT.

This clone has just a few counts. The genes are TRBV28 and TRBJ1-5; D is unclear. The CDR3 covers 15 residues. CDR1 is MDHEN, CDR2 SYDVKM, per germline. The ends were cut back, 6 bases at V and 7 bases at J, with 19 bases in the middle. CDR3 bases: TGTGCCAGCAGACCGGACGGGGTAGCTGGACAGCCCCAGCATTTT. This encodes CASRPDGVAGQPQHF.

The sample holds many counts of this clone. This chain links TRBV11-3 with TRBJ2-3; D is perhaps TRBD1 (6 bases). Germline assignment: CDR1 SGHNT and CDR2 YENEEA. The CDR3 has 16 amino acids. The V end was cut by 3 bases, the J end by 2 bases, with 15 bases between. This CDR3 reads CASSLARGYTTDTQYF. The CDR3 coding sequence is TGTGCCAGCAGCTTGGCCAGGGGATATACCACAGATACGCAGTATTTT.

This clone qualifies as medium-sized (0.01 to 0.1%). The CDR3 protein is CASSYSPGSYEQYF. The DNA for the CDR3 is TGTGCCAGCAGTTACTCACCGGGGTCCTACGAGCAGTACTTC. The genes are TRBV6-8 and TRBJ2-7, with D possibly being TRBD2 (5 bases). Trimming cost V 0 bases and J 1 base, with 7 bases left between them. CDR1 MNHGY and CDR2 SAAAGT come from the germline V gene. The CDR3 runs 14 residues.

This clone has at least ten counts. The chain carries TRBV11-3 and TRBJ1-4; 8 bases match TRBD1. Germline lookup yields CDR1 SGHNT and CDR2 YENEEA. The junction had 12 bases not matched to a gene; V was cut back by 3 bases and J by 9 bases. The CDR3 contains 16 residues. CDR3 sequence: CASSFRQGPGVKKLFF. The CDR3 nucleotides read TGTGCCAGCAGCTTCAGACAGGGGCCCGGGGTGAAAAAACTGTTTTTT.

Relative to its sample, this clone is medium-sized. This chain connects TRBV11-3 to TRBJ2-2, with D possibly being TRBD1 (6 bases). This CDR3 contains 15 residues. The V end lost 3 bases, the J end lost 6 bases, and 14 bases lay between the germline ends. The V gene's germline CDR1 is SGHNT and CDR2 YENEEA. The CDR3 DNA sequence: TGTGCCAGCAGCTTCCCCAGGGGTAACGCCGGGGAGCTGTTTTTT. Translation: CASSFPRGNAGELFF.

This clone was seen many times. The chain combines TRBV11-3 with TRBJ1-4; TRBD1 is a possible D gene (5 bases). The CDR3 covers 20 residues. Trimming took 0 bases from V and 7 from J, leaving 27 bases between them. CDR1 and CDR2 (germline): SGHNT, YENEEA. The CDR3 region has the DNA TGTGCCAGCAGCTTAGACCGGGGCGGCCAACAGACCAGGTGGGGTGAAAAACTGTTTTTT. It codes for CASSLDRGGQQTRWGEKLFF.

This clone was seen only a few times. This sequence joins TRBV18 and TRBJ2-3; D not certain. This CDR3 has 16 residues. Per germline, CDR1 KGHSH and CDR2 LQKENI. Deletions cut 1 base from V and 2 bases from J, with 13 bases between. The CDR3 sequence is CASSPQRDSATDTQYF. As DNA, the CDR3 is TGTGCCAGCTCACCACAGAGAGACTCTGCCACAGATACGCAGTATTTT.

This clone occurred a few times. The chain joins TRBV11-3 to TRBJ2-2, with 7 bases that match TRBD2. Losses at the gene ends were 1 base for V and 5 bases for J; bases not matched to a gene: 7. Germline values: CDR1 SGHNT, CDR2 YENEEA. The CDR3 totals 16 residues. Here the CDR3 DNA reads TGTGCCAGCAGCTTAGGAGGCGGGGGTCATACCGGGGAGCTGTTTTTT. This gives the protein CASSLGGGGHTGELFF. The full variable domain, in which reference TRBV11-3 and TRBJ2-2 provide the parts outside the CDR3, is EAGVVQSPRYKIIEKKQPVAFWCNPISGHNTLYWYLQNLGQGPELLIRYENEEAVDDSQLPKDRFSAERLKGVDSTLKIQPAELGDSAVYLCASSLGGGGHTGELFFGEGSRLTVL.

The chain carries TRBV28 and TRBJ2-1, with D perhaps matching TRBD1 or TRBD2 (5 bases each). Germline loops: CDR1 MDHEN, CDR2 SYDVKM. The CDR3 totals 13 residues. V lost 2 bases and J lost 7, with 9 bases in between. The CDR3 DNA is TGTGCCAGCAGTTTAAACTGGGGGAATGAGCAGTTCTTC. It yields the protein CASSLNWGNEQFF.